Listed below are T cell receptor beta chains from one sample, sequenced in a study of radiotherapy plus CTLA-4 blockade in lung cancer. Assay used: immunoSEQ multiplex PCR; TCRdb lists only in-frame clones, some missing. The sample includes tens of thousands of clones, roughly 85% of them seen just once. Sequenced here: peripheral blood, sampled from a patient treated with radiotherapy plus ipilimumab. The receptors were gathered from a human donor with non-small cell lung cancer who had a complete response to radiotherapy plus ipilimumab. CDR3s include the opening cysteine and the closing phenylalanine or tryptophan. D genes are given only for firm matches. A row's size may be missing; if present it is once, few, many or a size class.

cdr3_aa cdr3_nt j_call d_call v_call clone_size
CASSLGRQGTISSQHF TGTGCCAGCAGCTTGGGGAGACAGGGTACAATCAGTTCCCAGCATTTT TRBJ1-5 TRBD1 TRBV5-6 -
CASSGTGAFIYEQYF TGTGCCAGCAGTGGAACAGGGGCCTTTATCTACGAGCAGTACTTC TRBJ2-7 TRBD1 TRBV6-1 -
CSVEDFRNNEQFF TGCAGCGTTGAAGATTTCAGGAACAATGAGCAGTTCTTC TRBJ2-1 - TRBV29-1 -
CSVGNTFGAGELFF TGCAGCGTTGGAAATACATTTGGAGCCGGGGAGCTGTTTTTT TRBJ2-2 - TRBV29-1 -
CASSIDLGGVYGYTF TGTGCCAGTAGTATAGATCTAGGGGGAGTCTATGGCTACACCTTC TRBJ1-2 - TRBV19 -
CASSLKSTDTQYF TGTGCCAGCAGCTTAAAAAGCACAGATACGCAGTATTTT TRBJ2-3 - TRBV5-6 -
CASRVGGRQETQYF TGTGCCAGCAGGGTGGGCGGGAGGCAAGAGACCCAGTACTTC TRBJ2-5 TRBD2 TRBV6-1 -
CAISGGQSGELFF TGTGCCATCAGTGGGGGACAGTCCGGGGAGCTGTTTTTT TRBJ2-2 TRBD1 TRBV10-3 few
CASSLGWTYSSYEQYF TGTGCCAGCAGCTTAGGGTGGACTTACTCATCCTACGAGCAGTACTTC TRBJ2-7 - TRBV7-8 -
CAWNHRRNQPQHF TGTGCCTGGAACCACAGAAGAAATCAGCCCCAGCATTTT TRBJ1-5 - TRBV30 -